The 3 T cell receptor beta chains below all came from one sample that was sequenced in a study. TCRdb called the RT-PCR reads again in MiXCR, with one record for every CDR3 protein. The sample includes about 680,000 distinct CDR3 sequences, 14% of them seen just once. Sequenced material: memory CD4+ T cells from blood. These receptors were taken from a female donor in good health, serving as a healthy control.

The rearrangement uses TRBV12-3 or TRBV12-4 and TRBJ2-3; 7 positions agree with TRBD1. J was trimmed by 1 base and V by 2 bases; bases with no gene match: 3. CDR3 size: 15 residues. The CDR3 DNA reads TGTGCCAGCAGTTTAATGGGGACAGGCACAGATACGCAGTATTTT. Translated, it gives CASSLMGTGTDTQYF.

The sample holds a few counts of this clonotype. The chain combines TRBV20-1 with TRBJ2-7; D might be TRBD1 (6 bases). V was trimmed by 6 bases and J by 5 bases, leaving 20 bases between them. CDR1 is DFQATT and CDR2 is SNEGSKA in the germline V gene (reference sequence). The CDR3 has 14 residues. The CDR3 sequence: CSAPSGQHADEQYF. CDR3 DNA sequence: TGCAGTGCCCCGTCGGGACAACATGCGGACGAGCAGTACTTC.

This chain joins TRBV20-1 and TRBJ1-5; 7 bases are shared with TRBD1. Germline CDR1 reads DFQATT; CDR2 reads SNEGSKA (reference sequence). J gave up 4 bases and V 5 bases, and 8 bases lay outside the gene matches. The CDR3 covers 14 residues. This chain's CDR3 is CSAEDRASNQPQHF. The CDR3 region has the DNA TGCAGTGCTGAAGACAGGGCTTCTAATCAGCCCCAGCATTTT.